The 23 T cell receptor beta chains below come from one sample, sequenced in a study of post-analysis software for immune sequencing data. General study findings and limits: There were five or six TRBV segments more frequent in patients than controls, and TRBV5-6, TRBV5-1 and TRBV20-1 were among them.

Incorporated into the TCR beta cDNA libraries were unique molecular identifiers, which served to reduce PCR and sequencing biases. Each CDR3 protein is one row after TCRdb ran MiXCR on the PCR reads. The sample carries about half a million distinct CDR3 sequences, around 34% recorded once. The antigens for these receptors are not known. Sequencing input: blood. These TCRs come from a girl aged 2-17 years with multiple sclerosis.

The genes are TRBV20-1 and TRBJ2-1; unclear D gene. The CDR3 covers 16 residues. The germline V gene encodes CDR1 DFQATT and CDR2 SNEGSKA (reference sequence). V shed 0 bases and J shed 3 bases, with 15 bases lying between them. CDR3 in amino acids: CSARDLNGRGYNEQFF. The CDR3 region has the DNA TGCAGTGCTAGAGATTTAAATGGACGAGGCTACAATGAGCAGTTCTTC.

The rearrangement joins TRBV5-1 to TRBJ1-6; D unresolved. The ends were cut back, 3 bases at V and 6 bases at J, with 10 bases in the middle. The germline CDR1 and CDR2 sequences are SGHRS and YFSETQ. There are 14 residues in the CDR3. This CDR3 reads CASSSGPINSPLHF. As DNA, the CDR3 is TGCGCCAGCAGCTCTGGACCGATTAATTCACCCCTCCACTTT.

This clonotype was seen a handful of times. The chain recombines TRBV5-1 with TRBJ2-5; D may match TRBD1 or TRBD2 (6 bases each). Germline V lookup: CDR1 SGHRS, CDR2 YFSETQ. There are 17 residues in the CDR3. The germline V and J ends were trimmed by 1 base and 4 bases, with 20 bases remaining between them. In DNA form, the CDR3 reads TGCGCCAGCAGCTTGTATGCCGGGGGCCACGGGGGAGAGACCCAGTACTTC. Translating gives CASSLYAGGHGGETQYF. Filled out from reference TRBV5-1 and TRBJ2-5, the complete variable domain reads KAGVTQTPRYLIKTRGQQVTLSCSPISGHRSVSWYQQTPGQGLQFLFEYFSETQRNKGNFPGRFSGRQFSNSRSEMNVSTLELGDSALYLCASSLYAGGHGGETQYFGPGTRLLVL.

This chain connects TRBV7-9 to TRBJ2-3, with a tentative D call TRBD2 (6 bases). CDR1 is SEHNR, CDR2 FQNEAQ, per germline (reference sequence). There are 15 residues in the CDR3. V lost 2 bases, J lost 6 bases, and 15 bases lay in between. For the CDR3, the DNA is TGTGCCAGCAGCTTACGAGGGGCAGGAGGGGATACGCAGTATTTT. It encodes CASSLRGAGGDTQYF.

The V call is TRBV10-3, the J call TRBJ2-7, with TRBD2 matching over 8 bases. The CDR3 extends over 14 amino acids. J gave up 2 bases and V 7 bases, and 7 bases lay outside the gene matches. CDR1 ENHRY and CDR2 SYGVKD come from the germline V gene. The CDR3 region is CAINPGGFPYEQYF. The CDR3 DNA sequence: TGTGCCATCAACCCGGGGGGGTTTCCCTACGAGCAGTACTTC.

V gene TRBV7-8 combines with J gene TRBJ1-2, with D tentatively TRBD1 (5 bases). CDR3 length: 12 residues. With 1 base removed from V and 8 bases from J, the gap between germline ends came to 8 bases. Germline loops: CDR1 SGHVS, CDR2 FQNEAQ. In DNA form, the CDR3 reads TGTGCCAGCAGCTTAGTAGGACAAGGCTACACCTTC. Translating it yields CASSLVGQGYTF.

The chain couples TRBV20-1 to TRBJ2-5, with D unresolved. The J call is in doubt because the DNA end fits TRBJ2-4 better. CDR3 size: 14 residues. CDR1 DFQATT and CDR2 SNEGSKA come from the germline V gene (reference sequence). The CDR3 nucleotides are TGCAGTGCTAGAGCTGCCAGAAGTGGGAACATTCAGTACTTC. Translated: CSARAARSGNIQYF.

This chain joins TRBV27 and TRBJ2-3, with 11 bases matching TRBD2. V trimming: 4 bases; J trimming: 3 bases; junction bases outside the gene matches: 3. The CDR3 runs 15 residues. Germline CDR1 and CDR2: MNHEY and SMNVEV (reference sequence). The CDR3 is CASSYLAGGTDTQYF. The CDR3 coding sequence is TGTGCCAGCAGTTATCTAGCGGGGGGAACAGATACGCAGTATTTT.

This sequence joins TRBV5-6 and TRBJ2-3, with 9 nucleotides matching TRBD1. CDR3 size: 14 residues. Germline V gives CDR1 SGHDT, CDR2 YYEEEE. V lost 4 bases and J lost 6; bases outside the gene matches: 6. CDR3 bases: TGTGCCAGCAGCAACGACAGGGGGATGGATACGCAGTATTTT. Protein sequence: CASSNDRGMDTQYF.

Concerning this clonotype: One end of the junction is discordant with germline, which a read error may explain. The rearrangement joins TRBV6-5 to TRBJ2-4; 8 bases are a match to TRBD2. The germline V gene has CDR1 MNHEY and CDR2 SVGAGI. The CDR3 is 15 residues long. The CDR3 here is CAGSPTGGVRNIQYF. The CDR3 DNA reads TGTGCCGGCAGCCCCACGGGGGGGGTGAGGAACATTCAGTACTTC.

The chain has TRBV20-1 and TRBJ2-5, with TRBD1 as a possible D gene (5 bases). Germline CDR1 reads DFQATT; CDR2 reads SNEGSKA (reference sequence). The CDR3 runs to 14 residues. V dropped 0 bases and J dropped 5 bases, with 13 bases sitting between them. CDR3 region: CSARDQAGLETQYF. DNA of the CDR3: TGCAGTGCTAGAGATCAAGCAGGGCTGGAGACCCAGTACTTC.

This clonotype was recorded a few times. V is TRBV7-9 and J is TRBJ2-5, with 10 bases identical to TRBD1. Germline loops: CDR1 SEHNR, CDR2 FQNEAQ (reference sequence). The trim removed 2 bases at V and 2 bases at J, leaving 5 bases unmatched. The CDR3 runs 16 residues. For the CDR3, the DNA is TGTGCCAGCAGCTTATGGGACAGGGGACAACAAGAGACCCAGTACTTC. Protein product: CASSLWDRGQQETQYF.

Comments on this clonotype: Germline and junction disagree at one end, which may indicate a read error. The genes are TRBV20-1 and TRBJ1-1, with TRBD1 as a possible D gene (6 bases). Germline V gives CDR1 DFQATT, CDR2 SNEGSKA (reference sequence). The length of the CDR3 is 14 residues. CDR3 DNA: TGCAGTGCTCGAGAGGGGGGCTTGAACACTGAAGCTTTCTTT. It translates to CSAREGGLNTEAFF.

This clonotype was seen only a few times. As DNA, the CDR3 is TGTGCCAGCACTCCGACAGGACACCTCACAGATACGCAGTATTTT. Amino acid sequence: CASTPTGHLTDTQYF. The chain uses TRBV9 and TRBJ2-3; D possibly corresponds to TRBD1 (6 bases). The CDR3 extends over 15 amino acids. V was cut by 6 bases and J by 2 bases, with 16 bases left in between. Germline V gene lookup returns CDR1 SGDLS and CDR2 YYNGEE.

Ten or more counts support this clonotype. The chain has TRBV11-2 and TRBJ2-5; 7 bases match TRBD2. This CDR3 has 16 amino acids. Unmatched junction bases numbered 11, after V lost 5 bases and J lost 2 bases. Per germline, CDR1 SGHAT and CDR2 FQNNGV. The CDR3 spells CASSPGLPGLQETQYF. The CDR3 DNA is TGTGCCAGCAGCCCTGGACTTCCGGGACTACAAGAGACCCAGTACTTC.

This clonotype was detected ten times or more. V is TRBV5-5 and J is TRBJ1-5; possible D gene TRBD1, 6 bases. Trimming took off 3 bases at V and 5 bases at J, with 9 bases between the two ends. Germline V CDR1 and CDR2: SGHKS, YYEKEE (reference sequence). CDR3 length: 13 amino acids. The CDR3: CASSSSGDQPQHF. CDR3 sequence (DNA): TGTGCCAGCAGCTCCTCAGGGGATCAGCCCCAGCATTTT. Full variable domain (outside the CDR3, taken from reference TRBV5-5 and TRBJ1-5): DAGVTQSPTHLIKTRGQQVTLRCSPISGHKSVSWYQQVLGQGPQFIFQYYEKEERGRGNFPDRFSARQFPNYSSELNVNALLLGDSALYLCASSSSGDQPQHFGDGTRLSIL.

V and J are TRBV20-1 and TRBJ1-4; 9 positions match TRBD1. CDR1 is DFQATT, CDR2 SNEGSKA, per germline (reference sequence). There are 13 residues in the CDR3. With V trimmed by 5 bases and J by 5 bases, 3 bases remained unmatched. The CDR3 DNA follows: TGCAGTGCTCCCGGGACAGGGAATGAAAAACTGTTTTTT. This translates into CSAPGTGNEKLFF.

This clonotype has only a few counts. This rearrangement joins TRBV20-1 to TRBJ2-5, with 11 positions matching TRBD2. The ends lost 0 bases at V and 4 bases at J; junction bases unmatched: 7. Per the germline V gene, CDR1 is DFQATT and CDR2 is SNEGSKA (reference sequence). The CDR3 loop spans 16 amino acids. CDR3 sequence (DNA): TGCAGTGCTAGAGATGCTAGCGGGGGGTCCGGAGAGACCCAGTACTTC. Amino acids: CSARDASGGSGETQYF.

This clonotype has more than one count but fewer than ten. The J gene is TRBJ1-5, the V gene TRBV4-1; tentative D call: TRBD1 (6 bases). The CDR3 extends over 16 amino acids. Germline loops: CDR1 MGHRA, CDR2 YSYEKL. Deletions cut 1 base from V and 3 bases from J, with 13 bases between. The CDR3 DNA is TGCGCCAGCAGCCAAGTAGTCAGGGGACACAATCAGCCCCAGCATTTT. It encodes CASSQVVRGHNQPQHF.

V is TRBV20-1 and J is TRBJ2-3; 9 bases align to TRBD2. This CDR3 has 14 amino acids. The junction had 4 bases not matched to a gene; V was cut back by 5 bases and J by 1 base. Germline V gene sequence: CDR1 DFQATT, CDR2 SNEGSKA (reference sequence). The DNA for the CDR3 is TGCAGTGCTCTAAGCGGGGGGCGCACAGATACGCAGTATTTT. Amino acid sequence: CSALSGGRTDTQYF.

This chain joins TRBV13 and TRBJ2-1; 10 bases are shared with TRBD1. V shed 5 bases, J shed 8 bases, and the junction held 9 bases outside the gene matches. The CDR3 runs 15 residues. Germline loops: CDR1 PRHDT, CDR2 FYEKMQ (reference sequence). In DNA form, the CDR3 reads TGTGCCAGCAGCCCCATGGACAGGGGGGTGGATGAGCAGTTCTTC. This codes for CASSPMDRGVDEQFF.

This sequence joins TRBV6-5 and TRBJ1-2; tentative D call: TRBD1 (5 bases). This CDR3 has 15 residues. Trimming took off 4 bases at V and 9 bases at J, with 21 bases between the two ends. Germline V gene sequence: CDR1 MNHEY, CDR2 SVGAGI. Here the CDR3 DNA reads TGTGCCAGCAGTTTTGAGGGGCAGGCCGAAGGCCGCTACACCTTC. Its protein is CASSFEGQAEGRYTF.

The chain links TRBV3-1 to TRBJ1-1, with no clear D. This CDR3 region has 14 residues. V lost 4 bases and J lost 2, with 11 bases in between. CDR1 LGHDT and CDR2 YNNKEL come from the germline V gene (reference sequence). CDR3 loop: CASSPNTGNTEAFF. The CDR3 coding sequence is TGTGCCAGCAGCCCCAATACGGGCAACACTGAAGCTTTCTTT.